The text below deals with one T cell receptor beta chain. V lost 5 bases, J lost 4 bases, and 15 bases lay in between. The CDR3 length is 15 residues. Germline CDR1 reads SGHTA; CDR2 reads FQGNSA. The sample originates from a study of technical replicates of blood from a handful of donors. The method was immunoSEQ multiplex PCR; TCRdb's version includes in-frame clones alone and lacks a portion of them. This sample has 50,000 to 70,000 clones, with around nine tenths found just once. The chain has TRBV7-2 and TRBJ2-1, with D perhaps TRBD1 (6 bases). This clonotype was obtained from a human donor in good health. Some clones in this sample may be carry-over from other donors' samples. The sample taken for sequencing was PBMCs. In DNA form, the CDR3 reads TGTGCCAGCAGCCTGACCCGGGACAAGTACAATGAGCAGTTCTTC. As protein: CASSLTRDKYNEQFF.